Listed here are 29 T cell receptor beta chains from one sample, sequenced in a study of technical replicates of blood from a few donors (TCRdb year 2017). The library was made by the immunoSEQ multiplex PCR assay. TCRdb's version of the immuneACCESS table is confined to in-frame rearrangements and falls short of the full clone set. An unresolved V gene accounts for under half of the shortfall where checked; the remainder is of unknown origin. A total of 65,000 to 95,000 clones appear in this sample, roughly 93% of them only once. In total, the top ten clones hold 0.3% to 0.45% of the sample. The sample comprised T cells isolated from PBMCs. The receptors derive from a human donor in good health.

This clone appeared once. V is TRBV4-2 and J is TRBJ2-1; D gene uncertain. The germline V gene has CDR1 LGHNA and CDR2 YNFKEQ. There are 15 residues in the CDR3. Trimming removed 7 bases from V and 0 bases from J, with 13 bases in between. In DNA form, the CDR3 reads TGTGCCAGCATCTCCGACTTAAGCTCCTACAATGAGCAGTTCTTC. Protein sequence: CASISDLSSYNEQFF.

CDR3 DNA: TGTGCCAGCAGACGTGTGACAGGGTATGAGCAGTTCTTC. This gives the protein CASRRVTGYEQFF. The chain has TRBV7-9 and TRBJ2-1; TRBD1 matches 7 bases. Germline V gives CDR1 SEHNR, CDR2 FQNEAQ (reference sequence). There are 13 residues in the CDR3. Losses at the gene ends were 6 bases for V and 8 bases for J; bases not matched to a gene: 7.

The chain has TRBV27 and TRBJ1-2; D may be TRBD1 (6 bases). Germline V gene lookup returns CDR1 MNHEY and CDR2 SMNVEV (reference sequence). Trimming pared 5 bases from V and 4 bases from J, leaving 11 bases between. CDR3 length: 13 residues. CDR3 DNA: TGTGCCAGCAGTACAGACAGGTTCTATGGCTACACCTTC. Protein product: CASSTDRFYGYTF.

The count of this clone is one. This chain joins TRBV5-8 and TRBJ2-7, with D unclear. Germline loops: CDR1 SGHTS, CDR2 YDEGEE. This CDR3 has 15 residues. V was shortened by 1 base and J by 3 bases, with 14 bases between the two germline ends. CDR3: CASSLTLIYSYEQYF. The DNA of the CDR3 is TGTGCCAGCAGCTTGACCTTAATTTACAGCTACGAGCAGTACTTC.

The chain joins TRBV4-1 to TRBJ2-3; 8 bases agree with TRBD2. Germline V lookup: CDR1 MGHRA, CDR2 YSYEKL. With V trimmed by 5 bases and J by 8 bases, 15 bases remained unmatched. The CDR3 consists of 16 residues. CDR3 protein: CASSAGAGGAPGTQYF. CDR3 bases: TGCGCCAGCAGCGCCGGGGCGGGAGGCGCCCCTGGTACGCAGTATTTT.

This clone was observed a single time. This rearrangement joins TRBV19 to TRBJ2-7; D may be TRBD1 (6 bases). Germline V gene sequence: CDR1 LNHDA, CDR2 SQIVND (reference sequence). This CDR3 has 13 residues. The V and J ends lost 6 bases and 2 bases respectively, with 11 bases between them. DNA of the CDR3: TGTGCCAGTAGCCCGGGGACACCCTACGAGCAGTACTTC. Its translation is CASSPGTPYEQYF.

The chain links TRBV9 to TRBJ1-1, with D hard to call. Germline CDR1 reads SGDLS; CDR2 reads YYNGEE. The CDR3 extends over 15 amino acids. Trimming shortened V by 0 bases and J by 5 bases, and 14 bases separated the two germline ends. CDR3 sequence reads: CASSVVAKGGTEAFF. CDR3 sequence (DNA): TGTGCCAGCAGCGTAGTTGCCAAGGGAGGGACTGAAGCTTTCTTT.

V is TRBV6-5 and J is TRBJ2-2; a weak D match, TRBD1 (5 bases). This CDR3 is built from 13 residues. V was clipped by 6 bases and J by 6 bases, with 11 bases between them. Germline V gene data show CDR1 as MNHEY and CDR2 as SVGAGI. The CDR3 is CASSTRAPGELFF. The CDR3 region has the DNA TGTGCCAGCAGCACCAGGGCTCCCGGGGAGCTGTTTTTT.

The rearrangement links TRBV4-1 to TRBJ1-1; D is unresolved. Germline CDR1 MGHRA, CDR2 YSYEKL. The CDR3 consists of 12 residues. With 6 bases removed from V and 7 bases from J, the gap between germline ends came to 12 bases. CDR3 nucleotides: TGCGCCAGCAGGGGAGGAGGGCTTGAAGCTTTCTTT. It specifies CASRGGGLEAFF.

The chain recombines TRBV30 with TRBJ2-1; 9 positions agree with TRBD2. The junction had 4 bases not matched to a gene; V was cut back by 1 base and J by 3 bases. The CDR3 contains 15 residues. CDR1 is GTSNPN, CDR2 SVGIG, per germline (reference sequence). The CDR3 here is CAWSDFSGGYNEQFF. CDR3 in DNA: TGTGCCTGGAGTGATTTTAGCGGGGGCTACAATGAGCAGTTCTTC.

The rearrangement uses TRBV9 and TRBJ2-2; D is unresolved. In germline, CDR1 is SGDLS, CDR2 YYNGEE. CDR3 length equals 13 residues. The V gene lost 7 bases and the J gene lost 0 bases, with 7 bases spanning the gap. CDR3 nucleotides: TGTGCCAGCGTCGGGTCGAACACCGGGGAGCTGTTTTTT. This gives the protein CASVGSNTGELFF.

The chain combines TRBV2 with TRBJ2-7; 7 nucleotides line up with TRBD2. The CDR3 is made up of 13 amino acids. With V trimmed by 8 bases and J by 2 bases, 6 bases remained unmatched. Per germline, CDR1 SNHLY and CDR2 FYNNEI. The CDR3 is CASGPSGTYEQYF. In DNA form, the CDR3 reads TGTGCCAGCGGCCCTAGCGGAACCTACGAGCAGTACTTC.

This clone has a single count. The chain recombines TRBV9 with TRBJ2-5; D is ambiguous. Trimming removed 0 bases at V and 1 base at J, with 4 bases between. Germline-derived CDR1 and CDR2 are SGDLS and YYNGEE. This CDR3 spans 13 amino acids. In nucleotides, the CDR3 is TGTGCCAGCAGCGTAGACAGCCAAGAGACCCAGTACTTC. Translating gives CASSVDSQETQYF.

DNA for the CDR3: TGTGCCAGTACCCTAACCCGTAACAATGAGCAGTTCTTC. Its protein product is CASTLTRNNEQFF. The rearrangement uses TRBV19 and TRBJ2-1; D gene ambiguous. Germline assignment: CDR1 LNHDA and CDR2 SQIVND (reference sequence). The CDR3 is 13 amino acids. V was cut by 7 bases and J by 5 bases, with 12 bases left in between.

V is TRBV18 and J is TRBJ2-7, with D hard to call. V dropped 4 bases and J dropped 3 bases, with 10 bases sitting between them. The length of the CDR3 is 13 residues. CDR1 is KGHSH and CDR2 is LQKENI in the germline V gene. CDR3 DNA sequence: TGTGCCAGCTCACGCGGCAGTTACTACGAGCAGTACTTC. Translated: CASSRGSYYEQYF.

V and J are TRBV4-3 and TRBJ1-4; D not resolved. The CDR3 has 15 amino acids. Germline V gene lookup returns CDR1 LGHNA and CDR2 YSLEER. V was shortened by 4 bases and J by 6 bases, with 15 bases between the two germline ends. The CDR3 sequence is CASSRAGRGDEKLFF. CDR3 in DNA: TGCGCCAGCAGCCGGGCGGGTCGGGGTGATGAAAAACTGTTTTTT.

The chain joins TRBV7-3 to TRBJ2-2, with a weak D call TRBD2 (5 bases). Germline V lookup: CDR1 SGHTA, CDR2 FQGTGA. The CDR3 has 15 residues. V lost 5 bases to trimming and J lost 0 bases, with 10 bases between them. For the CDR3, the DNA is TGTGCCAGCAGCCTGGGAGTCTCGAACACCGGGGAGCTGTTTTTT. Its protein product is CASSLGVSNTGELFF.

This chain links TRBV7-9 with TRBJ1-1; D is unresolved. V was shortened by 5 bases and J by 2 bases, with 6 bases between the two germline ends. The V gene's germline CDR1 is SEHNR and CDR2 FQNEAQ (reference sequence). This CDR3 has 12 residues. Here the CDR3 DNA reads TGTGCCAGCAGCCCACAAAACACTGAAGCTTTCTTT. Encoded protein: CASSPQNTEAFF.

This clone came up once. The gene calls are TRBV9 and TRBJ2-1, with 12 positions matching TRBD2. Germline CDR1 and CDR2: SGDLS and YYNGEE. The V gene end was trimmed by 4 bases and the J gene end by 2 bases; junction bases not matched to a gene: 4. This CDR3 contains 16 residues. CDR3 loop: CASSPRLAGAYNEQFF. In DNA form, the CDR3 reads TGTGCCAGCAGCCCCCGACTAGCGGGAGCCTACAATGAGCAGTTCTTC.

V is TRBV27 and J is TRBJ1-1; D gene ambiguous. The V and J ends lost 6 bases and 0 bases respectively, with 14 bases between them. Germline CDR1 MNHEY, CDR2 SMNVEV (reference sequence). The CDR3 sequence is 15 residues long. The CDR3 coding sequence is TGTGCCAGCAGACTATACGGGGATGTGAACACTGAAGCTTTCTTT. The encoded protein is CASRLYGDVNTEAFF.

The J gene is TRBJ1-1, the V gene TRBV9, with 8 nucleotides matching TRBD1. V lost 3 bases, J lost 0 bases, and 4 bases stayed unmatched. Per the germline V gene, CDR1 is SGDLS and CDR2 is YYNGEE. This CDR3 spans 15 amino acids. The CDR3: CASSAVQGVNTEAFF. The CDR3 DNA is TGTGCCAGCAGCGCGGTACAGGGGGTGAACACTGAAGCTTTCTTT.

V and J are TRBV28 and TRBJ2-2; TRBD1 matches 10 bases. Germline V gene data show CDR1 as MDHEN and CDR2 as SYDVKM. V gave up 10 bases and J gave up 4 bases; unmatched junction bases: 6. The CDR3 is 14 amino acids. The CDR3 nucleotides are TGTGCCATGGGGACAGGGGCTTCCACCGGGGAGCTGTTTTTT. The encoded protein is CAMGTGASTGELFF.

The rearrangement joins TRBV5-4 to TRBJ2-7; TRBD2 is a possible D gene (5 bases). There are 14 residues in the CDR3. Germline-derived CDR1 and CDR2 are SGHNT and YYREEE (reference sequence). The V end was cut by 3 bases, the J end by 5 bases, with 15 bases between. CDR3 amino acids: CASSSQRGSNEQYF. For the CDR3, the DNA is TGTGCCAGCAGCTCTCAACGGGGTTCAAACGAGCAGTACTTC.

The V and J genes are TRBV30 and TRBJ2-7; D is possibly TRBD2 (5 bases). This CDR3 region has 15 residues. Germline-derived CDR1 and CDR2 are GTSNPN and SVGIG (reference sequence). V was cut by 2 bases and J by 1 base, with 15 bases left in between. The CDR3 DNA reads TGTGCCTGGAGTAGGCTGAGCGGCCTTTCCTACGAGCAGTACTTC. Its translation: CAWSRLSGLSYEQYF. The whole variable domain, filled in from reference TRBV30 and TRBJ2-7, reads SQTIHQWPATLVQPVGSPLSLECTVEGTSNPNLYWYRQAAGRGLQLLFYSVGIGQISSEVPQNLSASRPQDRQFILSSKKLLLSDSGFYLCAWSRLSGLSYEQYFGPGTRLTVT.

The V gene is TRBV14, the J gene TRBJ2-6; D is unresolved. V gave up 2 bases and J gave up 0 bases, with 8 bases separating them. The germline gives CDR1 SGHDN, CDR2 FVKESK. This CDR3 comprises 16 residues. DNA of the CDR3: TGTGCCAGCAGCCAACTACCCCTCTCTGGGGCCAACGTCCTGACTTTC. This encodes CASSQLPLSGANVLTF.

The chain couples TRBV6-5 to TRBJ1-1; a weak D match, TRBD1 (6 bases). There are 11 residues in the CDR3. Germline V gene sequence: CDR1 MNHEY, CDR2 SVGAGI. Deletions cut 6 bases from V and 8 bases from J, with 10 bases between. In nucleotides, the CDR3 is TGTGCCAGCAGATCCCAGGGGGAAGCTTTCTTT. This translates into CASRSQGEAFF.

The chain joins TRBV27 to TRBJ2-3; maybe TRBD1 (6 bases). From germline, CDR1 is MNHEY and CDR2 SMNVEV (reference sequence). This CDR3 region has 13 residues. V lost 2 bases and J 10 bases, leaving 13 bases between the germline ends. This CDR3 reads CASSLTGTLPQYF. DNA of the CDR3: TGTGCCAGCAGTTTAACCGGGACATTACCGCAGTATTTT.

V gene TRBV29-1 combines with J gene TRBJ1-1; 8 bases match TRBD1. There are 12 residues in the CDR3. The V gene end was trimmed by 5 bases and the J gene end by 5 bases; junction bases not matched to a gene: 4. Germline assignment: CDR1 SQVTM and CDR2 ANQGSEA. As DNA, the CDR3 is TGCAGCGTTACGACAGGGGAAACTGAAGCTTTCTTT. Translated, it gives CSVTTGETEAFF. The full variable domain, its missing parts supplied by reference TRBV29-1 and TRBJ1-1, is SAVISQKPSRDICQRGTSLTIQCQVDSQVTMMFWYRQQPGQSLTLIATANQGSEATYESGFVIDKFPISRPNLTFSTLTVSNMSPEDSSIYLCSVTTGETEAFFGQGTRLTVV.

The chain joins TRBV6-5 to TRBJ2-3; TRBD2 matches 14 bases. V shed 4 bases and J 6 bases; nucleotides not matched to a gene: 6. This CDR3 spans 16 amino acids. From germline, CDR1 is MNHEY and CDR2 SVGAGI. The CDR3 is CASSSGTSGSLDTQYF. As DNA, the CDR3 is TGTGCCAGCAGTTCCGGGACTAGCGGGAGTTTGGATACGCAGTATTTT.